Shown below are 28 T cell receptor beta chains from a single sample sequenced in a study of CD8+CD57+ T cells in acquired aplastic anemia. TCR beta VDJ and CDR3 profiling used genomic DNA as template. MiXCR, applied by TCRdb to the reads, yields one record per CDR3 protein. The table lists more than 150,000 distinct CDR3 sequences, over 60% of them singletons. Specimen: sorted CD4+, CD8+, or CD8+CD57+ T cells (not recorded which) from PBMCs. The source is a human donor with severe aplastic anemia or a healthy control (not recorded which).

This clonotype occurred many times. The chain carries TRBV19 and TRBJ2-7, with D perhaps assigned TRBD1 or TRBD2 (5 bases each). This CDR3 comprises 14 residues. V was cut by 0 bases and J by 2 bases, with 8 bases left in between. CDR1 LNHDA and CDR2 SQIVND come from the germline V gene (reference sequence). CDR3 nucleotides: TGTGCCAGTAGTATAGACAGGGAGACCTACGAGCAGTACTTC. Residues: CASSIDRETYEQYF.

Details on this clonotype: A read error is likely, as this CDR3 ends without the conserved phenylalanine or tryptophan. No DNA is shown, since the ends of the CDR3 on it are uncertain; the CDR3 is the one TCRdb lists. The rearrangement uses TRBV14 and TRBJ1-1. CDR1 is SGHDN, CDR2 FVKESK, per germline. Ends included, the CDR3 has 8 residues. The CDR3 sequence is CASSQGLS.

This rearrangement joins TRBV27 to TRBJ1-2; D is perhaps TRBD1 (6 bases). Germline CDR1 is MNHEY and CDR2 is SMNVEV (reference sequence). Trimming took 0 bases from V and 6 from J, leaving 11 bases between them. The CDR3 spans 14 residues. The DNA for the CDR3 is TGTGCCAGCAGTTTATCGCCGGGGGGCCATGGCTACACCTTC. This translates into CASSLSPGGHGYTF.

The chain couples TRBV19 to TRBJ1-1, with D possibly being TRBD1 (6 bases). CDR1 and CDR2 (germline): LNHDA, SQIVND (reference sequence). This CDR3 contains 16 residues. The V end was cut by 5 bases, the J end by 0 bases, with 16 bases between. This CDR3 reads CASSSEGGAMNTEAFF. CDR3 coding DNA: TGTGCCAGTAGTTCAGAAGGGGGGGCTATGAACACTGAAGCTTTCTTT.

The DNA for the CDR3 is TGTGCCATCAGTGAGTCGATAGCGGGCGATGAGCAGTTCTTC. Translation: CAISESIAGDEQFF. This chain links TRBV10-3 with TRBJ2-1, with TRBD2 matching over 7 bases. CDR3 length: 14 amino acids. In germline, CDR1 is ENHRY, CDR2 SYGVKD. J gave up 8 bases and V 0 bases, and 4 bases lay outside the gene matches.

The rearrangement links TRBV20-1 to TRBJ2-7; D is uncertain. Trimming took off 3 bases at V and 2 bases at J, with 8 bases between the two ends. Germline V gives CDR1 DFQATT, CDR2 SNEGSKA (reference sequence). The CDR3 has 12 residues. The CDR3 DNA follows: TGCAGTGCTAGGGGCGGAACCTACGAGCAGTACTTC. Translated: CSARGGTYEQYF.

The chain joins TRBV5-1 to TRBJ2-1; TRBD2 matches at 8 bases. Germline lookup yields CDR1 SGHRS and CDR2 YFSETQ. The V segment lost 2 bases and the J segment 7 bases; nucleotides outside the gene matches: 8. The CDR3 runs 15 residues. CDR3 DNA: TGCGCCAGCAGCTTAGGTAGCGGGGTTACTAATGAGCAGTTCTTC. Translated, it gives CASSLGSGVTNEQFF.

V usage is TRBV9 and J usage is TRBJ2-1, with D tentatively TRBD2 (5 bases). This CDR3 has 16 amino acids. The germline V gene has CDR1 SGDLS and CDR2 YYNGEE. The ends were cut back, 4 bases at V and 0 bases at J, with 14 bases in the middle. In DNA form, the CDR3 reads TGTGCCAGCAGCCCGGACTCGATCGTCTCCTACAATGAGCAGTTCTTC. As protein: CASSPDSIVSYNEQFF.

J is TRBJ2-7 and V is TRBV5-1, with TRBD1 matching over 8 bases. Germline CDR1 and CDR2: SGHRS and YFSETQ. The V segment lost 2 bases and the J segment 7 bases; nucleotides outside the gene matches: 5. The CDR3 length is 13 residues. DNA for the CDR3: TGCGCCAGCAGCTTTTCAGGGGGCTTGGAGCAGTACTTC. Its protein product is CASSFSGGLEQYF.

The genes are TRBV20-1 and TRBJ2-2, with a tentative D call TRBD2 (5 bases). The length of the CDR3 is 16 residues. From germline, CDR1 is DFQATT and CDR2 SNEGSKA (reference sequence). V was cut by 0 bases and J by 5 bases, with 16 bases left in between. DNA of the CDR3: TGCAGTGCTAGAGATTGGGCCAGCGGCGATACCGGGGAGCTGTTTTTT. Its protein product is CSARDWASGDTGELFF.

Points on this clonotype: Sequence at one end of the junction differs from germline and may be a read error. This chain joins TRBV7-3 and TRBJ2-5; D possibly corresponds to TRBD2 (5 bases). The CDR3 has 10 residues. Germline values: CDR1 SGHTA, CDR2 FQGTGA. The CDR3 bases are TGCGCCAGCGAGGGAGAGACCCAGTACTTC. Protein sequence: CASEGETQYF.

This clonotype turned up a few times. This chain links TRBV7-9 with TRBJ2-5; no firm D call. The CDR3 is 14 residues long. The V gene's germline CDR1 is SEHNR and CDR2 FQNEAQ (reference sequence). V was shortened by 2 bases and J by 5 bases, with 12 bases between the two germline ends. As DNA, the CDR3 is TGTGCCAGCAGCTTACCTTGGCTGGGGGAGACCCAGTACTTC. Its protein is CASSLPWLGETQYF. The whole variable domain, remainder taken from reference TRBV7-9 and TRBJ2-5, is DTGVSQNPRHKITKRGQNVTFRCDPISEHNRLYWYRQTLGQGPEFLTYFQNEAQLEKSRLLSDRFSAERPKGSFSTLEIQRTEQGDSAMYLCASSLPWLGETQYFGPGTRLLVL.

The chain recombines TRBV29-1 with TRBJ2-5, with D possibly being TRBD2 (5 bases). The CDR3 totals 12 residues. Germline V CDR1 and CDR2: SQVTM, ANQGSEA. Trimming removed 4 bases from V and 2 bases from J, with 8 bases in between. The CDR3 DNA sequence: TGCAGCGTTGGGAGGAGGCAAGAGACCCAGTACTTC. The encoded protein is CSVGRRQETQYF.

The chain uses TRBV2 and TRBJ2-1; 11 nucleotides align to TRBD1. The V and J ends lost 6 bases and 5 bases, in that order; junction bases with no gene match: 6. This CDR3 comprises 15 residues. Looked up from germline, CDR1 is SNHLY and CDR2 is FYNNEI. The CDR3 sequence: CASREPGQGDNEQFF. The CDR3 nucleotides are TGTGCCAGCAGAGAACCGGGACAGGGGGACAATGAGCAGTTCTTC.

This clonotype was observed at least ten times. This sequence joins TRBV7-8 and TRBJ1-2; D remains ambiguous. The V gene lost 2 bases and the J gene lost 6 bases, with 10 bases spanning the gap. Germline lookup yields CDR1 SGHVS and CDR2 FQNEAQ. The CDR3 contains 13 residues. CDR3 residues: CASSLWTQDGYTF. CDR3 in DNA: TGTGCCAGCAGCTTATGGACCCAGGATGGCTACACCTTC.

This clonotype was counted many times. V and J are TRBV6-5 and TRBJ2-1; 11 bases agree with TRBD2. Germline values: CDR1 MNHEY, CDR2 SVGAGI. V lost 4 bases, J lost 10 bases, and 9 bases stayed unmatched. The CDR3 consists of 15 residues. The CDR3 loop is CASSSSGGPGREQFF. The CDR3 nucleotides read TGTGCCAGCAGTTCTAGCGGGGGGCCAGGGAGGGAGCAGTTCTTC.

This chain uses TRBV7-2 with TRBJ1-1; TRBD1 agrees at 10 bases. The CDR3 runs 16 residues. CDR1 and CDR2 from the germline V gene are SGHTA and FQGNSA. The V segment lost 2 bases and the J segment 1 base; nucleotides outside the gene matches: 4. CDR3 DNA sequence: TGTGCCAGCAGCTTAAGGGGACAGGGGTGGAACACTGAAGCTTTCTTT. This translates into CASSLRGQGWNTEAFF.

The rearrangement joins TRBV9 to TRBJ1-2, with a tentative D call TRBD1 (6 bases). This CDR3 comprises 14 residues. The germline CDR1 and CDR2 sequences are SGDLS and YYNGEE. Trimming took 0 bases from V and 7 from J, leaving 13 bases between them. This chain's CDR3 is CASSVAAGEGGYTF. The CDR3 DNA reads TGTGCCAGCAGCGTAGCGGCAGGGGAAGGTGGCTACACCTTC.

For the CDR3, the DNA is TGTGCCATCAGTGAGTCCCAGGAGCAGTACTTC. It specifies CAISESQEQYF. The chain joins TRBV10-3 to TRBJ2-7; D ambiguous. The CDR3 length is 11 residues. Per germline, CDR1 ENHRY and CDR2 SYGVKD. Trimming removed 0 bases from V and 7 bases from J, with 4 bases in between.

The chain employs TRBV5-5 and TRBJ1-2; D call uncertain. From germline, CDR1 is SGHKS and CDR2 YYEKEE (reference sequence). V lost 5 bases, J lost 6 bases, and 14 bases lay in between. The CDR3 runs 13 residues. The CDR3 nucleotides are TGTGCCAGCAGTGAACCGCCCAGGAATGGCTACACCTTC. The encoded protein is CASSEPPRNGYTF.

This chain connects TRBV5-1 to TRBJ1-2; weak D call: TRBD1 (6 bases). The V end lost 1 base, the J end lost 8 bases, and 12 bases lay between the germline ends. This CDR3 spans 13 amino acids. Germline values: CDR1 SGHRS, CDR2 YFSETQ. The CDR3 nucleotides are TGCGCCAGCAGCTTGACAGGGAAGGAGGGCTACACCTTC. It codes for CASSLTGKEGYTF.

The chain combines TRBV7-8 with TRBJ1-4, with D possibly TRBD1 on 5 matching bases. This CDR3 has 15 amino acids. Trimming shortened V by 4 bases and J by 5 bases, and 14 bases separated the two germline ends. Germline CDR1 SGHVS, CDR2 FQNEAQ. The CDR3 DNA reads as TGTGCCAGCAGCTCTGCAGGGTTGACAAATGAAAAACTGTTTTTT. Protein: CASSSAGLTNEKLFF.

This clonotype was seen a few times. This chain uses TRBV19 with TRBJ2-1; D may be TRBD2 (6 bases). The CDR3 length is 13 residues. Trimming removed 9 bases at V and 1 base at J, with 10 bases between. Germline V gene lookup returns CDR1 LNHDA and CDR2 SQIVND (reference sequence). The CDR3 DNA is TGTGCCAGCGGGAGTAAGTCCTACAATGAGCAGTTCTTC. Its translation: CASGSKSYNEQFF.

CDR3 DNA: TGTGCCAGCAGCTTAGACTTACAGCCCCAGCATTTT. As protein: CASSLDLQPQHF. V usage is TRBV7-8 and J usage is TRBJ1-5, with D hard to call. The CDR3 is 12 residues long. V gave up 1 base and J gave up 7 bases, with 5 bases separating them. Germline V gene sequence: CDR1 SGHVS, CDR2 FQNEAQ.

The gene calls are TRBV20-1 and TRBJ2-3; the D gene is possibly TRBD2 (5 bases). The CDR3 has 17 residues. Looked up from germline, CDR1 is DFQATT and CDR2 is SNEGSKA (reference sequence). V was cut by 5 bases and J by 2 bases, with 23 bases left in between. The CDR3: CSASTTGVAPYTDTQYF. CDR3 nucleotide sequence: TGCAGTGCTTCAACAACTGGGGTAGCGCCGTACACAGATACGCAGTATTTT.

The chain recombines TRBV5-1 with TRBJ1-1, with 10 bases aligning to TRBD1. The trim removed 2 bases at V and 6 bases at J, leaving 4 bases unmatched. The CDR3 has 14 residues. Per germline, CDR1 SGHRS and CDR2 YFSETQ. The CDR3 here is CASSFSGTGAEAFF. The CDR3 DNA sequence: TGCGCCAGCAGCTTTTCCGGGACAGGGGCTGAAGCTTTCTTT.

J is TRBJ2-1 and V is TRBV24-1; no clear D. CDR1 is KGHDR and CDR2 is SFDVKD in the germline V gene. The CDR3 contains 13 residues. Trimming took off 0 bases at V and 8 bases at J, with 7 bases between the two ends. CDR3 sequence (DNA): TGTGCCACCAGTGATTTGGACGTCTATGAGCAGTTCTTC. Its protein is CATSDLDVYEQFF.

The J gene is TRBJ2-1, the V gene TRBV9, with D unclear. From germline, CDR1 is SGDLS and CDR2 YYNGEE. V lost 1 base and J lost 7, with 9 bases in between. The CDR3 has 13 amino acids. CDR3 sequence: CASSVRRGNEQFF. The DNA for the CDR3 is TGTGCCAGCAGCGTAAGGCGAGGAAATGAGCAGTTCTTC.